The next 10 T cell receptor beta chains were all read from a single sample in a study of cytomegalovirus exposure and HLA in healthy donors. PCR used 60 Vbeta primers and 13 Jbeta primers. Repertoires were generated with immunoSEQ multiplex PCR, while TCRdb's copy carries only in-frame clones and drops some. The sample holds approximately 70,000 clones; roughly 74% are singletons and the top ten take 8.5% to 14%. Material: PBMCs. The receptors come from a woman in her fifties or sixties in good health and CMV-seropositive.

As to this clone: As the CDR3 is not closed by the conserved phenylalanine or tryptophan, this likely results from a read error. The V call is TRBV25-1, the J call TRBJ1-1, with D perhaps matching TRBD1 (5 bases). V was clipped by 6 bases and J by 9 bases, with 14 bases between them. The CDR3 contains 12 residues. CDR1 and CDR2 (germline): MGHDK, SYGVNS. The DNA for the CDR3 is TGTGCCAGCAGGAGAGGTGCAGGGAAAGCTTTCGTT. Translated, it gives CASRRGAGKAFV.

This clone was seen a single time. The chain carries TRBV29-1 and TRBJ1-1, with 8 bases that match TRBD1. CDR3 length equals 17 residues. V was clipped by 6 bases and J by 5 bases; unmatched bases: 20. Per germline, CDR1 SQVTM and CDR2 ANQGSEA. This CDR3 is CSVEGGGTGIRGTEAFF. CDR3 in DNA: TGCAGCGTGGAGGGTGGAGGGACAGGAATTCGGGGGACTGAAGCTTTCTTT.

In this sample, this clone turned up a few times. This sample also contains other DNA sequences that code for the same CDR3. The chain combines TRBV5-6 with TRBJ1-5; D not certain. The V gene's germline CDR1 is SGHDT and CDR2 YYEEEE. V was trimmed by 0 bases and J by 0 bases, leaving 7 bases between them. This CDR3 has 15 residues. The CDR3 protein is CASSLGGYSNQPQHF. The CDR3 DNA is TGTGCCAGCAGCTTGGGCGGGTATAGCAATCAGCCCCAGCATTTT.

The CDR3: CAAGRYEQFF. The CDR3 nucleotides read TGTGCGGCGGGGAGATATGAGCAGTTCTTC. This chain joins TRBV6-5 and TRBJ2-1; the D gene is possibly TRBD2 (6 bases). CDR3 size: 10 residues. Germline-derived CDR1 and CDR2 are MNHEY and SVGAGI.

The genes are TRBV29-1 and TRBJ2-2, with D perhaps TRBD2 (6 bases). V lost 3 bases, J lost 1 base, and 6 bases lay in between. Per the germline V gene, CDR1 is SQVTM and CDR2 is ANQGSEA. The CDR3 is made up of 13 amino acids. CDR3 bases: TGCAGCGTTGAGGGAGGGAACACCGGGGAGCTGTTTTTT. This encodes CSVEGGNTGELFF.

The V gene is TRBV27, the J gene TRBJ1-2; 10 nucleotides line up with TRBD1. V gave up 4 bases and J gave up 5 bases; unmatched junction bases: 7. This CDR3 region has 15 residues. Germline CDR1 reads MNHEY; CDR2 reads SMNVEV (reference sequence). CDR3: CASSSPGTGAYGYTF. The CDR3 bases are TGTGCCAGCAGTTCACCCGGGACAGGGGCTTATGGCTACACCTTC.

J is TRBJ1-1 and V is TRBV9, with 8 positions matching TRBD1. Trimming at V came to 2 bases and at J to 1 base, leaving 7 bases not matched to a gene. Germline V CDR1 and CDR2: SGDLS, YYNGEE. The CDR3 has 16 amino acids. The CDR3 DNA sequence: TGTGCCAGCAGCGTGGGGCCCACAGGGGGGAACACTGAAGCTTTCTTT. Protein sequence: CASSVGPTGGNTEAFF. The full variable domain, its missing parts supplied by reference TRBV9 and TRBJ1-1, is DSGVTQTPKHLITATGQRVTLRCSPRSGDLSVYWYQQSLDQGLQFLIQYYNGEERAKGNILERFSAQQFPDLHSELNLSSLELGDSALYFCASSVGPTGGNTEAFFGQGTRLTVV.

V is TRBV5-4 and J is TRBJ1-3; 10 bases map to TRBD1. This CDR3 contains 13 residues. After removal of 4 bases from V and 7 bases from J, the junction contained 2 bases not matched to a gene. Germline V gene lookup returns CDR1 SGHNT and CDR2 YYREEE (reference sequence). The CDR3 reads CASSLDRGNTIYF. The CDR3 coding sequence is TGTGCCAGCAGCCTGGACAGGGGGAACACCATATATTTT.

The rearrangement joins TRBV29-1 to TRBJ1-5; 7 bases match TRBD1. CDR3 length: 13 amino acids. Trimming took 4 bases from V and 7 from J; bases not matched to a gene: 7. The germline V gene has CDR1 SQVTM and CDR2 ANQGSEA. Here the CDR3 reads CSVGGGTEQPQHF. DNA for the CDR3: TGCAGCGTTGGTGGGGGGACAGAACAGCCCCAGCATTTT.

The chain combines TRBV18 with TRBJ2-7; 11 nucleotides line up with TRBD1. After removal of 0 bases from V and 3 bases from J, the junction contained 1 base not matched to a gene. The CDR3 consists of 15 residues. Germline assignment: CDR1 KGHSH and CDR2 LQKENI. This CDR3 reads CASSPPDRGLYEQYF. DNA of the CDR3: TGTGCCAGCTCACCACCGGACAGGGGGCTCTACGAGCAGTACTTC.